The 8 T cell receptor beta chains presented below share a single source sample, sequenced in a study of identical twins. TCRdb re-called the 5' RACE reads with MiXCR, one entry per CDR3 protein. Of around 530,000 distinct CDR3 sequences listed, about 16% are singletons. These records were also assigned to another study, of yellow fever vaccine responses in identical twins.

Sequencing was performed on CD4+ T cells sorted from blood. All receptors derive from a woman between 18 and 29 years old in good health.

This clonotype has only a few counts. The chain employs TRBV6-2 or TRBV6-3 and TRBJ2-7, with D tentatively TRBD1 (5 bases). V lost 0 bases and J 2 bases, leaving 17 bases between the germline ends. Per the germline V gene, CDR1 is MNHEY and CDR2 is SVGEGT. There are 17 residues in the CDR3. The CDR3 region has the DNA TGTGCCAGCAGTTACTCGAAATCGTTCAAGGGGACCTACGAGCAGTACGTC. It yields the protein CASSYSKSFKGTYEQYV.

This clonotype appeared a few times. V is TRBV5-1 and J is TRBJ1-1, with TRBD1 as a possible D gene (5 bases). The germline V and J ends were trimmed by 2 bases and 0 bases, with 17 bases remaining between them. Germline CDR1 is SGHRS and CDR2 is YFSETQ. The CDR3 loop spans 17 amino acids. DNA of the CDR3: TGCGCCAGCAGCTTATACCGGGACCGAGGATTGAACACTGAAGCTTTCTTT. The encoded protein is CASSLYRDRGLNTEAFF.

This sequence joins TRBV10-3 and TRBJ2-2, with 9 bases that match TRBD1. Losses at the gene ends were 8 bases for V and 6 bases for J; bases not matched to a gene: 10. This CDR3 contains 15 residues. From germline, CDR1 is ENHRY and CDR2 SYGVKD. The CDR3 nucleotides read TGTGCCATCTCCGGACAGGGGAATAGCGCCGGGGAGCTGTTTTTT. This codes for CAISGQGNSAGELFF.

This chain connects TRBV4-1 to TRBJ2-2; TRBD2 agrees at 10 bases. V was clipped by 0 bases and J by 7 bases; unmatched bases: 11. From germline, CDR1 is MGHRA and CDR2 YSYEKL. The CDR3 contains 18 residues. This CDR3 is CASSQDSASGGLGGELFF. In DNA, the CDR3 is TGCGCCAGCAGCCAAGATTCGGCTAGCGGGGGCCTAGGCGGGGAGCTGTTTTTT.

This CDR3 reads CASSIVGTVNEKLFF. The CDR3 DNA reads as TGTGCCAGTAGTATAGTCGGGACGGTGAATGAAAAACTGTTTTTT. The chain carries TRBV19 and TRBJ1-4; the D gene is possibly TRBD1 (5 bases). This CDR3 has 15 residues. Germline CDR1 and CDR2: LNHDA and SQIVND (reference sequence). Trimming pared 1 base from V and 5 bases from J, leaving 11 bases between. The whole variable domain, filled in from reference TRBV19 and TRBJ1-4, reads DGGITQSPKYLFRKEGQNVTLSCEQNLNHDAMYWYRQDPGQGLRLIYYSQIVNDFQKGDIAEGYSVSREKKESFPLTVTSAQKNPTAFYLCASSIVGTVNEKLFFGSGTQLSVL.

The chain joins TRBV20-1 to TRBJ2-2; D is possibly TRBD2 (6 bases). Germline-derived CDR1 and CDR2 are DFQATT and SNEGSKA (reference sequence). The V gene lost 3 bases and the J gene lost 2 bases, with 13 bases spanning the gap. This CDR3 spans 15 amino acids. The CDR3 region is CSASPPGVNTGELFF. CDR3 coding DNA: TGCAGTGCTAGCCCCCCGGGGGTCAACACCGGGGAGCTGTTTTTT.

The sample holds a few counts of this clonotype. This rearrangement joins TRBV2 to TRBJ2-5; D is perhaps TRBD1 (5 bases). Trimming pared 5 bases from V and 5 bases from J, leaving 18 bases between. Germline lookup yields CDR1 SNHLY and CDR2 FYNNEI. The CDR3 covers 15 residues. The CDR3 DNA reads TGTGCCAGCAGTCGACAGTCCCGAACTGGGGAGACCCAGTACTTC. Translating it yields CASSRQSRTGETQYF.

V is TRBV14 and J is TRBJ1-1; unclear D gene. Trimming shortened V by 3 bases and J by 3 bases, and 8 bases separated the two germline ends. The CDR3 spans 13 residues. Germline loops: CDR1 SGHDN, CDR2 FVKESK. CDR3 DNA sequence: TGTGCCAGCAGCCAGTCTGGCTACACTGAAGCTTTCTTT. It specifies CASSQSGYTEAFF.